This T cell receptor (beta chain) was obtained from a study of blood T cell repertoires in COVID-19. Study in general: Sites in the United States, Italy and Spain provided acute and convalescent COVID-19 samples. PBMCs, B-cell-depleted T cells, or T cells were the source of the cDNA or gDNA that made up the material.

The count of this clone is one. Germline-derived CDR1 and CDR2 are MNHEY and SVGAGI. The CDR3 consists of 12 residues. Trimming left V 6 bases short and J 0 bases short, with 5 bases between. Original data processing: Nucleated cell counts were estimated from reference gene primer amplification. Clones were sequenced by immunoSEQ multiplex PCR, and TCRdb holds only the in-frame ones, with some missing. The V and J calls and the clone size are those of that table, but D and trimming were determined from the DNA. The data show roughly 160,000 clones, roughly 85% seen once. This TCR was recovered from a woman older than 75 with active or convalescent COVID-19. The J gene is TRBJ1-1, the V gene TRBV6-5; D gene unclear. The source material was peripheral blood. The CDR3: CASRSMNTEAFF. The CDR3 coding sequence is TGTGCCAGCAGAAGCATGAACACTGAAGCTTTCTTT.